The 9 T cell receptor beta chains listed next were all sequenced from one sample in a study of T-cell reconstitution after alpha-beta-depleted transplantation in children. A library of TCRbeta sequences, prepared with unique molecular identifiers, was generated. TCRdb used MiXCR to reprocess the PCR reads, holding one entry per CDR3 protein. The sample carries approximately 980,000 distinct CDR3 sequences, about 31% recorded once. The sequences come from PBMCs, mostly from graft donor cells, collected 360 days after TCRalphabeta/CD19-depleted stem cell transplant. These receptor sequences come from a boy less than two years old who had a stem cell transplant for SCID, so the T cells may come from the graft donor.

The chain uses TRBV27 and TRBJ1-1, with 7 bases that match TRBD1. Germline CDR1 is MNHEY and CDR2 is SMNVEV (reference sequence). J was trimmed by 6 bases and V by 5 bases; bases with no gene match: 9. The CDR3 runs 14 residues. In DNA form, the CDR3 reads TGTGCCAGCAGTAGCTCAGACAGGGCTCCTGAAGCTTTCTTT. Translated, it gives CASSSSDRAPEAFF.

The V call is TRBV6-5, the J call TRBJ1-1; weak D call: TRBD1 (6 bases). Germline CDR1 and CDR2: MNHEY and SVGAGI. V was clipped by 2 bases and J by 1 base, with 11 bases between them. The CDR3 loop spans 15 amino acids. The CDR3 here is CASSYRTESNTEAFF. CDR3 nucleotide sequence: TGTGCCAGCAGTTACCGGACAGAGTCGAACACTGAAGCTTTCTTT.

The gene calls are TRBV12-3 or TRBV12-4 and TRBJ2-5, with 11 positions matching TRBD2. V was pared by 4 bases and J by 7 bases, with 11 bases of the junction left unmatched. The length of the CDR3 is 16 residues. CDR3 residues: CASSSGLAGLGRTQYF. The CDR3 DNA follows: TGTGCCAGCAGTTCAGGACTAGCGGGCCTAGGACGGACCCAGTACTTC.

CDR3 protein: CASSLALARETQYF. The CDR3 nucleotides read TGCGCCAGCAGCTTGGCCCTAGCTCGGGAGACCCAGTACTTC. This chain connects TRBV5-1 to TRBJ2-5; D possibly corresponds to TRBD2 (5 bases). Germline V gene lookup returns CDR1 SGHRS and CDR2 YFSETQ. V was clipped by 0 bases and J by 5 bases, with 11 bases between them. The CDR3 runs to 14 residues. Together with reference TRBV5-1 and TRBJ2-5, the CDR3 gives the full variable domain: KAGVTQTPRYLIKTRGQQVTLSCSPISGHRSVSWYQQTPGQGLQFLFEYFSETQRNKGNFPGRFSGRQFSNSRSEMNVSTLELGDSALYLCASSLALARETQYFGPGTRLLVL.

This CDR3 is CSADMSGLNYEQYF. In DNA form, the CDR3 reads TGCAGTGCCGATATGTCGGGGCTTAACTACGAGCAGTACTTC. V is TRBV20-1 and J is TRBJ2-7; D is tentatively TRBD1 or TRBD2 (5 bases each). V was trimmed by 6 bases and J by 3 bases, leaving 18 bases between them. The CDR3 is made up of 14 amino acids. Per the germline V gene, CDR1 is DFQATT and CDR2 is SNEGSKA (reference sequence).

The V gene is TRBV12-3 or TRBV12-4, the J gene TRBJ1-1, with D uncertain. The V end was cut by 7 bases, the J end by 5 bases, with 26 bases between. CDR3 length: 17 residues. CDR3 nucleotide sequence: TGTGCCAGCACCTCGGTCAAGAACGCTCCAGGAAATACTGAAGCTTTCTTT. Residues: CASTSVKNAPGNTEAFF.

This clonotype was counted a single time. J is TRBJ1-2 and V is TRBV12-3 or TRBV12-4; 7 bases line up with TRBD1. CDR3 length: 13 residues. V gave up 5 bases and J gave up 4 bases; unmatched junction bases: 4. The CDR3 loop is CASSGGQTYGYTF. The CDR3, as DNA: TGTGCCAGCAGTGGGGGACAGACCTATGGCTACACCTTC.

The chain uses TRBV12-3 or TRBV12-4 and TRBJ1-3, with a weak D call TRBD1 (5 bases). V dropped 7 bases and J dropped 2 bases, with 15 bases sitting between them. The CDR3 length is 15 residues. CDR3 loop: CASTPGQYPGNTIYF. The CDR3 nucleotides read TGTGCCAGCACCCCGGGGCAGTACCCTGGAAACACCATATATTTT.

V is TRBV5-1 and J is TRBJ2-2; tentative D call: TRBD2 (5 bases). V lost 5 bases and J lost 6, with 14 bases in between. CDR3 length equals 14 residues. Per germline, CDR1 SGHRS and CDR2 YFSETQ. This chain's CDR3 is CASSQRVSPGELFF. In DNA, the CDR3 is TGCGCCAGCAGTCAGAGGGTTTCCCCCGGGGAGCTGTTTTTT.